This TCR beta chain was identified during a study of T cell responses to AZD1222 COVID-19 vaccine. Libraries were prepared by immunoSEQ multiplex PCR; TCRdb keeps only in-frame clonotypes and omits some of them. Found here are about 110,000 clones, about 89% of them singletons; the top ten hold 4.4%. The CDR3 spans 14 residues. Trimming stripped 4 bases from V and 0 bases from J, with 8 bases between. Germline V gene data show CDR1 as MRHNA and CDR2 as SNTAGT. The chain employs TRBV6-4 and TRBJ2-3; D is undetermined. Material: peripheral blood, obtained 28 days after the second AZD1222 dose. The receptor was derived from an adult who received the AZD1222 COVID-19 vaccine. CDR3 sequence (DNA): TGTGCCAGCAGTGCCAGACCTAGCACAGATACGCAGTATTTT. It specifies CASSARPSTDTQYF.